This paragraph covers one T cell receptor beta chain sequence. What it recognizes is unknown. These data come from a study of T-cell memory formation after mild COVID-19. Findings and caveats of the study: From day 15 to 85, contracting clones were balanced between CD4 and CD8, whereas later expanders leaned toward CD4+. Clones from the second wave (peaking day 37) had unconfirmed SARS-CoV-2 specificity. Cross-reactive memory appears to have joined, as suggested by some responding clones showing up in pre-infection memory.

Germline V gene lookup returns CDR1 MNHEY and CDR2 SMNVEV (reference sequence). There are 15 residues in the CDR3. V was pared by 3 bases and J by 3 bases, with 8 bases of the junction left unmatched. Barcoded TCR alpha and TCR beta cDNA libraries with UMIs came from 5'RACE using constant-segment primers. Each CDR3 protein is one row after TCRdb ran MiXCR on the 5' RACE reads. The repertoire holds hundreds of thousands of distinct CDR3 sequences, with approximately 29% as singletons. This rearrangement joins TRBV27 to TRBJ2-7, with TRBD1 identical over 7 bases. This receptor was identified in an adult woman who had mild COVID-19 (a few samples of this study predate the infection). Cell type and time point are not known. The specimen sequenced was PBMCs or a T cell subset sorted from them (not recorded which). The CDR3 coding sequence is TGTGCCAGCAGTTTGTCGACAGGGATTTTCTACGAGCAGTACTTC. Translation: CASSLSTGIFYEQYF.